One T cell receptor (beta chain) is described in this entry. Its antigen is currently unknown. The sample is drawn from a study of T cell responses to AZD1222 COVID-19 vaccine. Findings and caveats of the study: Samples come after the peak T cell response, not at day 14. Rises in breadth and depth of Spike-specific TCRs came after two AZD1222 doses.

Some clones are missing from TCRdb's copy, which holds only in-frame ones; the method was immunoSEQ multiplex PCR. The table records approximately 27,000 clones, roughly nine tenths of them present only once. The CDR3 sequence is 15 residues long. V shed 5 bases and J shed 5 bases, with 18 bases lying between them. The germline gives CDR1 MDHEN, CDR2 SYDVKM. V gene TRBV28 combines with J gene TRBJ1-1; D gene ambiguous. The sequenced sample was peripheral blood, obtained on day 0 of AZD1222 vaccination. The clonotype was recovered from an adult in good health. The DNA of the CDR3 is TGTGCCAGCAGTCCCTGGACCCCCGGCGGGACTGAAGCTTTCTTT. It translates to CASSPWTPGGTEAFF.